This TCR beta chain stems from a study of regulatory T cells in long-lasting Graves disease. General study points: Public clonotype sharing was higher in persistent than newly diagnosed patients.

HTBI primers from iRepertoire and Arm-PCR of CDR3 regions yielded the TCR beta libraries. MiXCR was run by TCRdb on the multiplex PCR reads, yielding one entry per CDR3 protein. Of 400,000 to 500,000 distinct CDR3 sequences in the sample, 15% were seen once. CDR1 and CDR2 (germline): MNHEY, SMNVEV (reference sequence). Trimming took off 2 bases at V and 3 bases at J, with 14 bases between the two ends. The CDR3 length is 15 residues. Stated time point: newly diagnosed GD, antithyroid drugs for less than 3 months. Following extraction of RNA from PBMCs, that RNA was used to make the TCR library. The patient group derived from an endocrinology department in Xi'an, China. Ten or more counts support this clonotype. Its target is not known. These records were also assigned to another study, of T cells in Graves' hyperthyroidism and ophthalmopathy.

This receptor was taken from a woman in her 30s with Graves disease. The sequences come from peripheral blood mononuclear cells (PBMCs), collected at new diagnosis, from a patient treated with antithyroid drugs. The gene calls are TRBV27 and TRBJ2-7; maybe TRBD2 (7 bases). CDR3: CASSLGGALGYEQYF. The CDR3 DNA sequence: TGTGCCAGCAGTTTAGGGGGGGCTTTAGGCTACGAGCAGTACTTC.